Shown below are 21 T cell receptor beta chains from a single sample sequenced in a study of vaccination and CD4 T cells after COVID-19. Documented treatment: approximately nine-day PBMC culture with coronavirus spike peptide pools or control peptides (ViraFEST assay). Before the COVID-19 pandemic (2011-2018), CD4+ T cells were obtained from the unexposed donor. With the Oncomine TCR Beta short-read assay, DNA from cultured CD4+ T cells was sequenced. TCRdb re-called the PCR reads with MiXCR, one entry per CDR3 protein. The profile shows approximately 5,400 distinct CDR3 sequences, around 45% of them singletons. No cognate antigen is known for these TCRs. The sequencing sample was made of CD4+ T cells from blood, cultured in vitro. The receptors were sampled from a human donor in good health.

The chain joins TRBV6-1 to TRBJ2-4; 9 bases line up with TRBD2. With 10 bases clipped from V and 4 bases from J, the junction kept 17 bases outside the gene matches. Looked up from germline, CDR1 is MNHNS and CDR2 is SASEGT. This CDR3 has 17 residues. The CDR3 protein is CATLHLSSGTSKNIQYF. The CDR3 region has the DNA TGTGCCACCCTACACCTTTCTAGCGGGACGTCGAAAAACATTCAGTACTTC.

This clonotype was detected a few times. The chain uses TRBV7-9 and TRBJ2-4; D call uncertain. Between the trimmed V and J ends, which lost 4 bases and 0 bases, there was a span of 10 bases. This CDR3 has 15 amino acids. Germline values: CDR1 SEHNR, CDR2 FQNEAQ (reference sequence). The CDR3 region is CASSSLLLAKNIQYF. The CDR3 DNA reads TGTGCCAGCAGCTCACTATTACTAGCCAAAAACATTCAGTACTTC.

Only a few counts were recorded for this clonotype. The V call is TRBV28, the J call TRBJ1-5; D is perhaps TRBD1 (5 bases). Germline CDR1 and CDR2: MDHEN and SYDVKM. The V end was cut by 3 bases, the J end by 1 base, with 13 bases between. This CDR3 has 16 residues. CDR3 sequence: CASSFDTWGSNQPQHF. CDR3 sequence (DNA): TGTGCCAGCAGTTTCGACACGTGGGGGAGCAATCAGCCCCAGCATTTT.

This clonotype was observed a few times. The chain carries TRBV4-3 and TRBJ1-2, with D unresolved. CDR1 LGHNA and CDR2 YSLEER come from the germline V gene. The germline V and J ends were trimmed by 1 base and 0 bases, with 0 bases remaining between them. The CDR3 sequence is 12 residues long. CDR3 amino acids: CASSQANYGYTF. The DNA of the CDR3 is TGCGCCAGCAGCCAAGCTAACTATGGCTACACCTTC.

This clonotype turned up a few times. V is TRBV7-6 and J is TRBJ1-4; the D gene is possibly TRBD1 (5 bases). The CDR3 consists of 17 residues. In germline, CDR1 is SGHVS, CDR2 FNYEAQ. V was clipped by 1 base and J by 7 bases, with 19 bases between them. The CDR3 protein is CASSLGPGRAKSEKLFF. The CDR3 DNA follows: TGTGCCAGCAGCTTAGGGCCAGGGAGGGCGAAGAGTGAAAAACTGTTTTTT.

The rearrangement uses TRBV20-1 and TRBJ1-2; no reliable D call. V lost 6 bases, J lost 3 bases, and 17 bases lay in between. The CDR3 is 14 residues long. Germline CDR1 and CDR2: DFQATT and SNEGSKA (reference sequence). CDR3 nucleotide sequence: TGCAGTGCCACCGGGGATCGCCAAGACTATGGCTACACCTTC. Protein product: CSATGDRQDYGYTF.

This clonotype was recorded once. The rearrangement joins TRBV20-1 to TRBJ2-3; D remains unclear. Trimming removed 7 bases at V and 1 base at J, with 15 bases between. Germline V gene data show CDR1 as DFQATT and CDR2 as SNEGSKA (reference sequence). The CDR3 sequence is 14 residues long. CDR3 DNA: TGCAGTGTCACCCCAGGTGTGGGCACAGATACGCAGTATTTT. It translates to CSVTPGVGTDTQYF.

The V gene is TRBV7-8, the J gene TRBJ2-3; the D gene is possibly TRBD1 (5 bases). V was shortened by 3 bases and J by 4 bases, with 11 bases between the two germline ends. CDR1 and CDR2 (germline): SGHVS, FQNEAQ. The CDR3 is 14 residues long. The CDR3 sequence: CASSFSGLADTQYF. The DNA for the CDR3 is TGTGCCAGCAGCTTTTCAGGGCTAGCAGATACGCAGTATTTT.

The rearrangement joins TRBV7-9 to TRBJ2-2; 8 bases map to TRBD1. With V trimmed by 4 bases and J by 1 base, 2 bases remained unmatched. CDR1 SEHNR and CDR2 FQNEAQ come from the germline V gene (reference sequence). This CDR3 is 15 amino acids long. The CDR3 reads CASSSGQENTGELFF. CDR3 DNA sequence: TGTGCCAGCAGCTCGGGACAGGAGAACACCGGGGAGCTGTTTTTT.

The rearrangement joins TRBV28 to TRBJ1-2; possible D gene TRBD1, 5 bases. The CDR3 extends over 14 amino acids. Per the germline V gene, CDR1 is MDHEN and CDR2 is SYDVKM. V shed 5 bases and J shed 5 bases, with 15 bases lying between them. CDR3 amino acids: CASSPPGARYGYTF. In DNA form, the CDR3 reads TGTGCCAGCAGTCCTCCCGGGGCCCGGTATGGCTACACCTTC.

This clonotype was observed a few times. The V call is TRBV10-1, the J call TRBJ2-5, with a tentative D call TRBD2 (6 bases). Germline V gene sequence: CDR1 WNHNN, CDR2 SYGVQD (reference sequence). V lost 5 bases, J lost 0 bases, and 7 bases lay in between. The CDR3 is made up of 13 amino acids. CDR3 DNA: TGCGCCAGCAGTCGGGACTACCAAGAGACCCAGTACTTC. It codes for CASSRDYQETQYF.

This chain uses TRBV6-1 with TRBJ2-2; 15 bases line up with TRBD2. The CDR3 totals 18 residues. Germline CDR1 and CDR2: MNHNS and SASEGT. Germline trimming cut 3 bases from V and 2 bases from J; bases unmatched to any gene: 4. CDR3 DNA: TGTGCCAGCAGTGATGGACTAGCGGGAGGGATTAACACCGGGGAGCTGTTTTTT. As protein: CASSDGLAGGINTGELFF.

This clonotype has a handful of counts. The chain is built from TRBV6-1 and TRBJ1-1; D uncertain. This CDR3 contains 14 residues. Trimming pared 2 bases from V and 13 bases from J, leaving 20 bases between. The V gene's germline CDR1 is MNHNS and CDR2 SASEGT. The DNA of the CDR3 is TGTGCCAGCAGTGAATCCGGCCGAGATCCCAACGGTTTCTTT. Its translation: CASSESGRDPNGFF.

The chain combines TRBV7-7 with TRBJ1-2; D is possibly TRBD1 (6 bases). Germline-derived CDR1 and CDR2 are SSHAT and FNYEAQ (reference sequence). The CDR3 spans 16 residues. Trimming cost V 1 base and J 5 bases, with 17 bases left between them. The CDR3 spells CASSLVRRGAEYGYTF. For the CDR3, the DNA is TGTGCCAGCAGCTTAGTTAGACGGGGGGCCGAGTATGGCTACACCTTC.

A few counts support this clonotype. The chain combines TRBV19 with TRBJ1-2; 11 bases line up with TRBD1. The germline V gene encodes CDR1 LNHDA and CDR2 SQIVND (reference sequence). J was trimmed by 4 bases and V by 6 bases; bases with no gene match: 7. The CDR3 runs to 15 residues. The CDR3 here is CASSKPGTGGYGYTF. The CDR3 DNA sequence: TGTGCCAGTAGCAAACCCGGGACAGGGGGCTATGGCTACACCTTC.

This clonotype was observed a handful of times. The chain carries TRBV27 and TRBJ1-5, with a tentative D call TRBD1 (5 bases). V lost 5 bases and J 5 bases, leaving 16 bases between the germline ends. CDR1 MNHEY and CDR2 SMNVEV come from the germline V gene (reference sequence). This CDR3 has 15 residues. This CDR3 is CASSPGRPADQPQHF. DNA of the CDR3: TGTGCCAGCAGTCCGGGACGCCCCGCCGATCAGCCCCAGCATTTT.

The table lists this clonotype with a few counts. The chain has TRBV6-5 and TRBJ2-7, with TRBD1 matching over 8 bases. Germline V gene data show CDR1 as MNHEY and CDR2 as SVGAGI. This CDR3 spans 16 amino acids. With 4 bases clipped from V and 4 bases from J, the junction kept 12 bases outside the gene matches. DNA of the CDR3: TGTGCCAGCAGTTTCCCTTTTGGGACAGGAACTTACGAGCAGTACTTC. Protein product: CASSFPFGTGTYEQYF.

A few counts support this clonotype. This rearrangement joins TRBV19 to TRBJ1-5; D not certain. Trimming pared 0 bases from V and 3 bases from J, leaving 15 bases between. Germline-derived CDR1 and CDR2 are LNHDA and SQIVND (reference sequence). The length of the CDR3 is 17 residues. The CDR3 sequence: CASSIDLGSLFNQPQHF. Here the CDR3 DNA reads TGTGCCAGTAGTATAGATCTGGGCAGCCTTTTCAATCAGCCCCAGCATTTT. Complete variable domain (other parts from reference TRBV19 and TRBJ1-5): DGGITQSPKYLFRKEGQNVTLSCEQNLNHDAMYWYRQDPGQGLRLIYYSQIVNDFQKGDIAEGYSVSREKKESFPLTVTSAQKNPTAFYLCASSIDLGSLFNQPQHFGDGTRLSIL.

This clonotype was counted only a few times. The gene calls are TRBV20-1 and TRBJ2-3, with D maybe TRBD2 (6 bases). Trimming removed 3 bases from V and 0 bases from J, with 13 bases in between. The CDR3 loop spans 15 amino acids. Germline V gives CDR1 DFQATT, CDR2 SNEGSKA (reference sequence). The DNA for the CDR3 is TGCAGTGCTAGGGATCCTAGCGAGAGCACAGATACGCAGTATTTT. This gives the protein CSARDPSESTDTQYF.

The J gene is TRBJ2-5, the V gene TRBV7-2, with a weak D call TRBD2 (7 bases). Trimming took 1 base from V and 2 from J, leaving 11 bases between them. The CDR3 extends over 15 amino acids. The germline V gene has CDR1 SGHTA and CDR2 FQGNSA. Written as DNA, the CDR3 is TGTGCCAGCAGCTTAGGAGGGGGGGGGCAAGAGACCCAGTACTTC. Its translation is CASSLGGGGQETQYF.

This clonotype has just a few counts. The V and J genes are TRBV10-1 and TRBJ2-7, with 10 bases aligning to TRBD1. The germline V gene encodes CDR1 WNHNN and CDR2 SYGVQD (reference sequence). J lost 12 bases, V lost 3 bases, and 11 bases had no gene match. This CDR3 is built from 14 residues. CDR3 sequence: CASSDRVGTGVSYF. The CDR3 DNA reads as TGCGCCAGCAGTGACCGTGTTGGGACAGGGGTGTCGTACTTC.